One and the same sample provided the 4 T cell receptor beta chains below, sequenced in a study of blood T cell repertoires in COVID-19. Sequencing used immunoSEQ multiplex PCR; TCRdb keeps in-frame clones, though not all of them. Of 380,000 or so clones listed, 88% are singletons. Sequenced material: PBMCs or T cells enriched from blood (not recorded which). These receptors were obtained from a woman aged 40 to 50 with acute COVID-19.

A few counts support this clone. The chain is built from TRBV18 and TRBJ1-1, with TRBD1 identical over 8 bases. This CDR3 has 16 residues. Germline CDR1 KGHSH, CDR2 LQKENI. The V and J ends lost 4 bases and 1 base, in that order; junction bases with no gene match: 8. CDR3 sequence reads: CASSLGQAGRNTEAFF. CDR3 nucleotides: TGTGCCAGCTCACTGGGACAGGCAGGAAGGAACACTGAAGCTTTCTTT. The full variable domain, in which reference TRBV18 and TRBJ1-1 provide the parts outside the CDR3, is NAGVMQNPRHLVRRRGQEARLRCSPMKGHSHVYWYRQLPEEGLKFMVYLQKENIIDESGMPKERFSAEFPKEGPSILRIQQVVRGDSAAYFCASSLGQAGRNTEAFFGQGTRLTVV.

This chain connects TRBV7-8 to TRBJ1-2; TRBD1 matches 12 bases. CDR3 length: 15 residues. V lost 5 bases and J lost 4; bases outside the gene matches: 5. Germline V CDR1 and CDR2: SGHVS, FQNEAQ. The CDR3 sequence: CASSPGQGAIYGYTF. DNA for the CDR3: TGTGCCAGCAGCCCGGGACAGGGGGCGATCTATGGCTACACCTTC.

This clone was counted only a few times. J is TRBJ2-6 and V is TRBV6-5; 10 nucleotides match TRBD1. In germline, CDR1 is MNHEY, CDR2 SVGAGI. The CDR3 has 15 residues. Trimming took 5 bases from V and 4 from J; bases not matched to a gene: 2. The CDR3 here is CASSRQGAGANVLTF. Here the CDR3 DNA reads TGTGCCAGCAGTCGACAGGGGGCCGGGGCCAACGTCCTGACTTTC.

The V and J genes are TRBV11-2 and TRBJ1-2; unclear D gene. Germline values: CDR1 SGHAT, CDR2 FQNNGV. With 2 bases removed from V and 4 bases from J, the gap between germline ends came to 14 bases. The CDR3 extends over 15 amino acids. CDR3 in amino acids: CASSLSPVGAYGYTF. The CDR3 DNA reads as TGTGCCAGCAGCTTAAGTCCCGTGGGCGCCTATGGCTACACCTTC.